The 27 T cell receptor beta chains reported below all come from one sample, sequenced in a study of T cells after posttransplantation cyclophosphamide. Sampled 1 year posttransplant, controls received myeloablative marrow transplants, methotrexate and a calcineurin inhibitor. Using immunoSEQ multiplex PCR, the repertoire was profiled, and TCRdb retains in-frame clones only, with some absent. The sample shows 15,000 to 20,000 clones, roughly 85% of them seen only once. The sequencing used PBMCs, collected after allogeneic stem cell transplant with calcineurin inhibitor and methotrexate. Receptors originate from a female patient between 18 and 30 years old who received an allogeneic stem cell transplant from an unrelated donor, was CMV-positive, and had acute and chronic GVHD. Some of the T cells might come from the graft donor.

The chain recombines TRBV29-1 with TRBJ2-3, with 9 nucleotides matching TRBD1. The CDR3 loop spans 15 amino acids. V shed 1 base and J 1 base; nucleotides not matched to a gene: 3. CDR1 and CDR2 (germline): SQVTM, ANQGSEA. The CDR3: CSVEARTGGTDTQYF. The CDR3 bases are TGCAGCGTTGAAGCCCGGACAGGGGGCACAGATACGCAGTATTTT.

The chain links TRBV2 to TRBJ2-3, with 12 bases identical to TRBD2. Germline-derived CDR1 and CDR2 are SNHLY and FYNNEI. The V and J ends lost 7 bases and 6 bases, in that order; junction bases with no gene match: 2. The CDR3 contains 13 residues. In DNA, the CDR3 is TGTGCCAGCAAGACTAGCGGGAGTGATACGCAGTATTTT. Translated, it gives CASKTSGSDTQYF.

The V and J genes are TRBV9 and TRBJ2-7, with TRBD1 as a possible D gene (5 bases). Trimming took 4 bases from V and 7 from J, leaving 21 bases between them. This CDR3 has 15 amino acids. The germline V gene encodes CDR1 SGDLS and CDR2 YYNGEE. The CDR3 spells CASSPSQGRRQEQYF. CDR3 bases: TGTGCCAGCAGCCCGAGCCAGGGCCGTCGTCAGGAGCAGTACTTC.

The genes are TRBV5-1 and TRBJ2-5; 7 bases are shared with TRBD2. Germline-derived CDR1 and CDR2 are SGHRS and YFSETQ. The CDR3 contains 14 residues. Trimming at V came to 0 bases and at J to 4 bases, leaving 3 bases not matched to a gene. CDR3 region: CASSLAGGGETQYF. The CDR3 DNA follows: TGCGCCAGCAGCTTGGCGGGGGGAGGAGAGACCCAGTACTTC.

The chain recombines TRBV7-9 with TRBJ2-1, with D possibly being TRBD1 (5 bases). The germline CDR1 and CDR2 sequences are SEHNR and FQNEAQ (reference sequence). V lost 1 base and J lost 7, with 11 bases in between. CDR3 length equals 14 residues. The CDR3 sequence is CASSLGGQGNEQFF. CDR3 DNA sequence: TGTGCCAGCAGCTTAGGGGGCCAGGGAAATGAGCAGTTCTTC.

The V and J genes are TRBV18 and TRBJ1-5, with 8 bases that match TRBD1. V shed 4 bases and J 3 bases; nucleotides not matched to a gene: 5. The CDR3 loop spans 15 amino acids. The V gene's germline CDR1 is KGHSH and CDR2 LQKENI. As DNA, the CDR3 is TGTGCCAGCTCACTGACAGGGGATACCAATCAGCCCCAGCATTTT. Its protein is CASSLTGDTNQPQHF.

The chain carries TRBV4-2 and TRBJ2-5; D might be TRBD2 (6 bases). The CDR3 sequence is 15 residues long. Germline-derived CDR1 and CDR2 are LGHNA and YNFKEQ. Trimming shortened V by 1 base and J by 5 bases, and 14 bases separated the two germline ends. This chain's CDR3 is CASSQVNGRGETQYF. The CDR3 coding sequence is TGTGCCAGCAGCCAAGTTAACGGGAGAGGGGAGACCCAGTACTTC.

V usage is TRBV11-2 and J usage is TRBJ2-1; 7 bases align to TRBD2. This CDR3 comprises 16 residues. V gave up 5 bases and J gave up 6 bases; unmatched junction bases: 13. Germline V gene sequence: CDR1 SGHAT, CDR2 FQNNGV. Here the CDR3 reads CASSRLGGRGFNEQFF. The CDR3 nucleotides are TGTGCCAGCAGCCGCCTCGGCGGGAGAGGTTTCAATGAGCAGTTCTTC.

V usage is TRBV29-1 and J usage is TRBJ2-2; 7 bases are shared with TRBD1. The germline V gene has CDR1 SQVTM and CDR2 ANQGSEA. The V segment lost 6 bases and the J segment 1 base; nucleotides outside the gene matches: 5. The CDR3 length is 14 residues. The CDR3 DNA is TGCAGCGTCAGACGGACAGGGAACACCGGGGAGCTGTTTTTT. The encoded protein is CSVRRTGNTGELFF.

The genes are TRBV2 and TRBJ2-5; TRBD1 matches 12 bases. CDR3 length: 16 residues. CDR1 and CDR2 from the germline V gene are SNHLY and FYNNEI. J gave up 4 bases and V 7 bases, and 10 bases lay outside the gene matches. CDR3 sequence reads: CASTLRDRGRAETQYF. The CDR3 DNA reads as TGTGCCAGCACTCTCCGGGACAGGGGGCGCGCAGAGACCCAGTACTTC.

As to this clone: Other DNA sequences in this specimen translate into the identical CDR3. The DNA of the CDR3 is TGTGCCAGCAGCTTAGCGGGAGATAGCAATCAGCCCCAGCATTTT. Translated: CASSLAGDSNQPQHF. The gene calls are TRBV7-9 and TRBJ1-5; D not certain. CDR1 and CDR2 from the germline V gene are SEHNR and FQNEAQ (reference sequence). The CDR3 is 15 residues long. V dropped 0 bases and J dropped 0 bases, with 6 bases sitting between them.

CDR3 nucleotide sequence: TGTGCCATCAGTGAGGGCAGGGTTCTCCAACCTTCAATGAACACTGAAGCTTTCTTT. It specifies CAISEGRVLQPSMNTEAFF. The V and J genes are TRBV10-3 and TRBJ1-1; TRBD1 is a possible D gene (5 bases). Deletions cut 2 bases from V and 0 bases from J, with 22 bases between. The CDR3 runs to 19 residues. CDR1 ENHRY and CDR2 SYGVKD come from the germline V gene.

This chain uses TRBV5-1 with TRBJ2-1; 9 bases are a match to TRBD1. Germline loops: CDR1 SGHRS, CDR2 YFSETQ. V lost 3 bases to trimming and J lost 1 base; unmatched junction nucleotides: 2. The CDR3 is made up of 15 amino acids. The CDR3 spells CASSWGQGSYNEQFF. CDR3 DNA sequence: TGCGCCAGCAGCTGGGGACAGGGATCCTACAATGAGCAGTTCTTC.

About this clone: At one end, the junction sequence differs from germline, possibly due to a read error. The rearrangement uses TRBV11-2 and TRBJ1-2, with 10 bases matching TRBD1. Germline CDR1 SGHAT, CDR2 FQNNGV. This CDR3 contains 15 residues. The CDR3 DNA reads as TGTGCCAGCAGCTTAGAGGGACAGGGGAACTGTGGCTACACCTTC. It is translated as CASSLEGQGNCGYTF.

Here the CDR3 DNA reads TGCGCCAGCAGTGAGAATCCGACAGATACGCAGTATTTT. As protein: CASSENPTDTQYF. V is TRBV10-1 and J is TRBJ2-3; D gene unclear. V dropped 2 bases and J dropped 3 bases, with 6 bases sitting between them. Germline V gene data show CDR1 as WNHNN and CDR2 as SYGVQD (reference sequence). CDR3 length: 13 amino acids.

This chain joins TRBV19 and TRBJ2-2, with 7 bases lining up with TRBD1. The CDR3 contains 16 residues. The V gene's germline CDR1 is LNHDA and CDR2 SQIVND (reference sequence). After removal of 6 bases from V and 0 bases from J, the junction contained 7 bases not matched to a gene. DNA for the CDR3: TGTGCCAGTAGGGAGCGACAGGGCTCGAACACCGGGGAGCTGTTTTTT. Translation: CASRERQGSNTGELFF.

The genes are TRBV15 and TRBJ2-7, with 7 nucleotides matching TRBD2. Germline V gene data show CDR1 as LNHNV and CDR2 as YYDKDF (reference sequence). V was pared by 0 bases and J by 0 bases, with 5 bases of the junction left unmatched. This CDR3 region has 16 residues. The DNA of the CDR3 is TGTGCCACCAGCAGAGATCGAAGCGGGGTCTCCTACGAGCAGTACTTC. As protein: CATSRDRSGVSYEQYF.

The chain recombines TRBV2 with TRBJ2-2, with 7 bases fitting TRBD1. Trimming cost V 4 bases and J 6 bases; bases outside gene matches: 5. CDR3 length: 14 amino acids. Per the germline V gene, CDR1 is SNHLY and CDR2 is FYNNEI. Here the CDR3 reads CASSVTGVSGELFF. Written as DNA, the CDR3 is TGTGCCAGCAGTGTCACAGGGGTTTCCGGGGAGCTGTTTTTT.

The V gene is TRBV6-6, the J gene TRBJ1-2; 8 nucleotides align to TRBD1. The CDR3 has 15 amino acids. V shed 5 bases, J shed 3 bases, and the junction held 8 bases outside the gene matches. CDR1 and CDR2 from the germline V gene are MNHNY and SVGAGI (reference sequence). The CDR3 nucleotides are TGTGCCAGCAGTCCCCGGACAGGGCTGGACTATGGCTACACCTTC. Encoded protein: CASSPRTGLDYGYTF.

The rearrangement links TRBV27 to TRBJ2-1, with 8 bases that match TRBD2. CDR1 and CDR2 (germline): MNHEY, SMNVEV (reference sequence). With V trimmed by 6 bases and J by 10 bases, 11 bases remained unmatched. CDR3 length: 14 amino acids. In DNA, the CDR3 is TGTGCCAGCAGCCCCGTCGACGGGAGGGCCGAGCAGTTCTTC. This translates into CASSPVDGRAEQFF.

This chain joins TRBV28 and TRBJ1-5; D perhaps matches TRBD1 (5 bases). The CDR3 contains 14 residues. Germline values: CDR1 MDHEN, CDR2 SYDVKM. The V gene lost 6 bases and the J gene lost 4 bases, with 13 bases spanning the gap. The CDR3 DNA is TGTGCCAGCAGGGCCAGGGAAGAGAATCAGCCCCAGCATTTT. This encodes CASRAREENQPQHF.

This clone was seen only a few times. This chain's CDR3 is CASSIGAGGNQPQHF. CDR3 DNA sequence: TGTGCCAGTAGTATAGGCGCAGGTGGCAATCAGCCCCAGCATTTT. The J gene is TRBJ1-5, the V gene TRBV19; D uncertain. The CDR3 sequence is 15 residues long. Germline lookup yields CDR1 LNHDA and CDR2 SQIVND (reference sequence). The V end lost 1 base, the J end lost 2 bases, and 9 bases lay between the germline ends.

This clone occurred once. This chain's CDR3 is CASSEAEGQVYGYTF. The CDR3 DNA reads TGTGCCAGCAGTGAAGCTGAAGGACAGGTCTATGGCTACACCTTC. This chain uses TRBV2 with TRBJ1-2; 7 bases agree with TRBD1. The CDR3 spans 15 residues. Germline V gene sequence: CDR1 SNHLY, CDR2 FYNNEI. V lost 0 bases, J lost 4 bases, and 5 bases stayed unmatched.

The V gene is TRBV9, the J gene TRBJ2-5; the D gene is possibly TRBD1 (8 bases). CDR1 is SGDLS and CDR2 is YYNGEE in the germline V gene. V dropped 1 base and J dropped 2 bases, with 12 bases sitting between them. The CDR3 has 15 residues. CDR3 sequence: CASSVNRGGQETQYF. CDR3 bases: TGTGCCAGCAGCGTAAACAGGGGGGGACAAGAGACCCAGTACTTC.

This clone has just one count. The chain has TRBV5-6 and TRBJ2-5, with 9 bases aligning to TRBD2. From germline, CDR1 is SGHDT and CDR2 YYEEEE. There are 16 residues in the CDR3. The V gene end was trimmed by 4 bases and the J gene end by 2 bases; junction bases not matched to a gene: 9. The CDR3 nucleotides read TGTGCCAGCAGCCCCCGTGGAGCGGGAGGACAAGAGACCCAGTACTTC. This encodes CASSPRGAGGQETQYF.

This clone has more than one count but fewer than ten. CDR3 in amino acids: CASGRGLVNTEAFF. The CDR3 region has the DNA TGTGCCAGTGGTAGGGGGCTAGTGAACACTGAAGCTTTCTTT. V is TRBV19 and J is TRBJ1-1; TRBD1 aligns across 7 bases. The CDR3 loop spans 14 amino acids. Germline V CDR1 and CDR2: LNHDA, SQIVND (reference sequence). The V gene end was trimmed by 8 bases and the J gene end by 0 bases; junction bases not matched to a gene: 6.

The chain uses TRBV7-9 and TRBJ2-2; 8 bases match TRBD1. Trimming removed 5 bases from V and 5 bases from J; junction bases left unmatched: 10. CDR1 is SEHNR and CDR2 is FQNEAQ in the germline V gene (reference sequence). This CDR3 contains 16 residues. This chain's CDR3 is CASSQGQGLWTGELFF. DNA of the CDR3: TGTGCCAGCAGCCAAGGACAGGGCCTGTGGACCGGGGAGCTGTTTTTT.